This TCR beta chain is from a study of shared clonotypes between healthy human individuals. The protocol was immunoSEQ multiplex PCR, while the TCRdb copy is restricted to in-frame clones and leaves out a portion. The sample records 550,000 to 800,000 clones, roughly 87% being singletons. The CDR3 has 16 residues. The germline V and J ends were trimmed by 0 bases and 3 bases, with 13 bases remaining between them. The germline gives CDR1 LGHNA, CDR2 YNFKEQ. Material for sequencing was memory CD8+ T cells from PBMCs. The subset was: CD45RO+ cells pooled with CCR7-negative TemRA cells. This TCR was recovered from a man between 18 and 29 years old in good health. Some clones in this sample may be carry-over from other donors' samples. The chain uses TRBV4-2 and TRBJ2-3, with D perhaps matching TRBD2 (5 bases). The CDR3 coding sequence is TGTGCCAGCAGCCAAGATGACCGGGGATGGACAGATACGCAGTATTTT. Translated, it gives CASSQDDRGWTDTQYF.